This T cell receptor (beta chain) emerged from a study of T cell responses to AZD1222 COVID-19 vaccine. Samples with a second dose at about 4 or about 12 weeks were pooled together. Note on this clone: What it binds is unknown.

Profiling relied on immunoSEQ multiplex PCR, and the TCRdb table lists in-frame clones only, not all of them. Of under 150,000 clones listed, more than 70% are singletons. Findings and caveats of the study: Following two doses of AZD1222, Spike-specific TCR breadth and depth rose. Epitopes outside B.1.351 and B.1.1.7 mutated regions reportedly drew nearly half of spike TCRs. Among AZD1222 vaccinees, only 6 or 7 were seropositive at baseline.

The receptor was isolated from an adult who received the AZD1222 COVID-19 vaccine. Material: peripheral blood, obtained 28 days after the second AZD1222 dose.

In DNA, the CDR3 is TGTGCCAGTAGTGCCCGACAGGGGGCGCGGGATACGCAGTATTTT. It translates to CASSARQGARDTQYF. The chain has TRBV19 and TRBJ2-3, with 10 nucleotides matching TRBD1. Germline V gene lookup returns CDR1 LNHDA and CDR2 SQIVND (reference sequence). CDR3 length: 15 amino acids. After removal of 5 bases from V and 6 bases from J, the junction contained 8 bases not matched to a gene.